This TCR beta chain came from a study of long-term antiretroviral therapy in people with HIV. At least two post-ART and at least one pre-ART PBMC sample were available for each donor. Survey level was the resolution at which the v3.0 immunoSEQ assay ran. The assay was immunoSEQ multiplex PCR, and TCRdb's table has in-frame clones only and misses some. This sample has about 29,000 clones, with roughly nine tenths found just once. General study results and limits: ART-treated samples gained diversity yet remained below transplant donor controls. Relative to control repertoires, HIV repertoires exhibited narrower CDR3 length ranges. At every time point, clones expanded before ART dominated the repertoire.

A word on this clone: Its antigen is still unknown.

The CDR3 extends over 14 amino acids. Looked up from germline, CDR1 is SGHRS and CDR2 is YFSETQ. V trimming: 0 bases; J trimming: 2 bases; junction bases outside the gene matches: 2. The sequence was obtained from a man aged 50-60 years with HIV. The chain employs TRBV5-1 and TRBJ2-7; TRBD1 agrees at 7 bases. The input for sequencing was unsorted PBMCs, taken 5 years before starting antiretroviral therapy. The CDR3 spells CASSLGGQAYEQYF. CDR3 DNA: TGCGCCAGCAGCTTGGGAGGACAGGCCTACGAGCAGTACTTC.